These 16 T cell receptor beta chains share one sample of origin, sequenced in a study of blood T cell repertoires in COVID-19. The protocol was immunoSEQ multiplex PCR, while the TCRdb copy is restricted to in-frame clones and leaves out a portion. The table lists a few hundred thousand clones, roughly nine tenths of them singletons. Sequences were obtained from PBMCs or T cells enriched from blood (not recorded which). Source of these receptors: a woman aged 45-65 years who had been exposed to COVID-19.

The chain couples TRBV21-1 to TRBJ1-1; the D call TRBD1 from the table was never checked on the DNA. TRBV21-1 is listed as a pseudogene. CDR3 size: 16 residues. CDR3 nucleotides: TGTGCCAGCAGCAGCGGACAGGGTGGAATGAACACTGAAGCTTTCTTT. Its protein product is CASSSGQGGMNTEAFF.

J is TRBJ1-2 and V is TRBV27; D might be TRBD1 (5 bases). Trimming took off 8 bases at V and 7 bases at J, with 20 bases between the two ends. This CDR3 contains 14 residues. The germline V gene encodes CDR1 MNHEY and CDR2 SMNVEV (reference sequence). The CDR3, as DNA: TGTGCCAGCCGTTACCCGGGGGGGTCGGGTGGCTACACCTTC. It specifies CASRYPGGSGGYTF.

As concerns this clone: A much larger clone differs by one base, so this may be a read error. The rearrangement joins TRBV7-9 to TRBJ1-1; perhaps TRBD1 as D (5 bases). CDR1 and CDR2 (germline): SEHNR, FQNEAQ (reference sequence). V was pared by 2 bases and J by 2 bases, with 6 bases between. The length of the CDR3 is 13 residues. The CDR3 DNA is TGTGCCAGCAGCTTACAGGGTAACACTGAAGCTTTCTTT. This sequence encodes CASSLQGNTEAFF.

The chain has TRBV27 and TRBJ2-3; 8 bases are shared with TRBD1. The CDR3 sequence is 17 residues long. V dropped 2 bases and J dropped 0; count of bases not matched to a gene: 7. The germline gives CDR1 MNHEY, CDR2 SMNVEV (reference sequence). CDR3 protein: CASSLRTGPLSTDTQYF. The CDR3 region has the DNA TGTGCCAGCAGTTTAAGGACAGGGCCGCTTAGCACAGATACGCAGTATTTT.

V is TRBV5-4 and J is TRBJ2-3; 8 bases are shared with TRBD2. There are 16 residues in the CDR3. The J segment lost 0 bases and the V segment lost 6 bases, leaving 9 bases of the junction unmatched. Germline V gene data show CDR1 as SGHNT and CDR2 as YYREEE (reference sequence). CDR3 DNA sequence: TGTGCCAGCATCGCCTCCGGCGGGGGGAGCACAGATACGCAGTATTTT. Encoded protein: CASIASGGGSTDTQYF.

The chain combines TRBV28 with TRBJ2-7, with TRBD1 matching 8 bases. V lost 6 bases and J lost 5; bases outside the gene matches: 15. Germline V gene lookup returns CDR1 MDHEN and CDR2 SYDVKM. CDR3 length: 16 amino acids. Here the CDR3 reads CASRPTLQGDDDEQYF. In DNA, the CDR3 is TGTGCCAGCAGACCTACCTTACAGGGGGATGACGACGAGCAGTACTTC.

The chain combines TRBV7-8 with TRBJ2-4; TRBD2 might be the D (6 bases). The CDR3 is 16 amino acids. V lost 5 bases, J lost 0 bases, and 14 bases lay in between. Germline loops: CDR1 SGHVS, CDR2 FQNEAQ. As DNA, the CDR3 is TGTGCCAGCAGCCCGCAGCGGGCTGTAGCCAAAAACATTCAGTACTTC. It encodes CASSPQRAVAKNIQYF.

The chain combines TRBV28 with TRBJ1-1; D is unresolved. The CDR3 consists of 16 residues. The germline V gene encodes CDR1 MDHEN and CDR2 SYDVKM. The V end lost 2 bases, the J end lost 0 bases, and 13 bases lay between the germline ends. The CDR3 loop is CASSLGFGRLNTEAFF. The CDR3 DNA follows: TGTGCCAGCAGTTTAGGATTCGGGAGACTGAACACTGAAGCTTTCTTT.

The CDR3 DNA is TGTGCCAGCAGTGAGGGGGGGCCGGGAAACACCATATATTTT. Protein: CASSEGGPGNTIYF. The chain has TRBV6-1 and TRBJ1-3, with D maybe TRBD1 (6 bases). The V end was cut by 3 bases, the J end by 4 bases, with 10 bases between. Germline values: CDR1 MNHNS, CDR2 SASEGT. The CDR3 runs 14 residues.

The chain is built from TRBV5-1 and TRBJ2-2; TRBD2 matches at 11 bases. The CDR3 loop spans 16 amino acids. With V trimmed by 0 bases and J by 5 bases, 3 bases remained unmatched. Germline-derived CDR1 and CDR2 are SGHRS and YFSETQ. The DNA for the CDR3 is TGCGCCAGCAGCTTGGCCCCTAGCGGGGGGACCGGGGAGCTGTTTTTT. As protein: CASSLAPSGGTGELFF.

The rearrangement joins TRBV27 to TRBJ1-5; D is uncertain. Trimming shortened V by 8 bases and J by 2 bases, and 7 bases separated the two germline ends. Germline V lookup: CDR1 MNHEY, CDR2 SMNVEV (reference sequence). The CDR3 has 12 residues. The CDR3 DNA follows: TGTGCCAGCGTACCGGGCAATCAGCCCCAGCATTTT. This sequence encodes CASVPGNQPQHF.

The chain uses TRBV15 and TRBJ2-2; D may be TRBD1 (6 bases). Trimming pared 1 base from V and 6 bases from J, leaving 15 bases between. The CDR3 consists of 16 residues. Germline-derived CDR1 and CDR2 are LNHNV and YYDKDF (reference sequence). The CDR3 region is CATSRGWGQEAGELFF. In nucleotides, the CDR3 is TGTGCCACCAGCAGAGGGTGGGGGCAAGAGGCCGGGGAGCTGTTTTTT. The variable domain in full, with the rest retrieved from reference TRBV15 and TRBJ2-2, is DAMVIQNPRYQVTQFGKPVTLSCSQTLNHNVMYWYQQKSSQAPKLLFHYYDKDFNNEADTPDNFQSRRPNTSFCFLDIRSPGLGDTAMYLCATSRGWGQEAGELFFGEGSRLTVL.

The chain is built from TRBV10-3 and TRBJ2-7, with D maybe TRBD1 (5 bases). The CDR3 is 15 residues long. Trimming pared 0 bases from V and 4 bases from J, leaving 13 bases between. Germline CDR1 and CDR2: ENHRY and SYGVKD. The CDR3 bases are TGTGCCATCAGTGAGTCGGGGCCGATTCCGTACGAGCAGTACTTC. It encodes CAISESGPIPYEQYF.

The V and J genes are TRBV10-1 and TRBJ2-3; weak D call: TRBD1 (5 bases). CDR1 is WNHNN and CDR2 is SYGVQD in the germline V gene (reference sequence). With 4 bases removed from V and 8 bases from J, the gap between germline ends came to 22 bases. This CDR3 contains 16 residues. The CDR3 region is CASSVKQPRQGGTQYF. CDR3 coding DNA: TGCGCCAGCAGTGTGAAACAGCCACGCCAGGGTGGTACGCAGTATTTT.

The genes are TRBV5-6 and TRBJ2-7; 16 nucleotides line up with TRBD2. Looked up from germline, CDR1 is SGHDT and CDR2 is YYEEEE. V was clipped by 4 bases and J by 5 bases; unmatched bases: 9. The CDR3 is made up of 17 amino acids. CDR3 protein: CASSGIGTSGGAHEQYF. CDR3 in DNA: TGTGCCAGCAGCGGAATTGGGACTAGCGGGGGGGCTCACGAGCAGTACTTC. Drawing the rest from reference TRBV5-6 and TRBJ2-7, the complete variable domain is DAGVTQSPTHLIKTRGQQVTLRCSPKSGHDTVSWYQQALGQGPQFIFQYYEEEERQRGNFPDRFSGHQFPNYSSELNVNALLLGDSALYLCASSGIGTSGGAHEQYFGPGTRLTVT.

This clone showed up just once. V is TRBV7-2 and J is TRBJ1-1, with unresolved D. CDR3 length: 15 residues. V lost 5 bases, J lost 5 bases, and 18 bases lay in between. Germline V gene sequence: CDR1 SGHTA, CDR2 FQGNSA. CDR3: CASSDPGRPRTEAFF. CDR3 DNA sequence: TGTGCCAGCAGCGACCCGGGTAGGCCTAGGACTGAAGCTTTCTTT.